Below are 8 T cell receptor beta chains sequenced from a single sample in a study of T cells in Graves' hyperthyroidism and ophthalmopathy. Amplification of TCR beta CDR3 regions used RNA as the template. The HTBI primer set served for first-round RT-PCR of the TCR CDR3. A single record per CDR3 protein comes from TCRdb applying MiXCR to the multiplex PCR reads. Altogether 500,000 to 650,000 distinct CDR3 sequences are present, roughly a sixth being singletons, with the ten largest covering 17%. Material: blood. The origin of the receptors is a woman under 30 with Graves' ophthalmopathy.

At least ten counts were recorded for this clonotype. This chain joins TRBV7-3 and TRBJ2-2, with D possibly matching TRBD2 (6 bases). The germline gives CDR1 SGHTA, CDR2 FQGTGA. V was cut by 2 bases and J by 5 bases, with 9 bases left in between. The CDR3 is made up of 14 amino acids. The DNA for the CDR3 is TGTGCCAGCAGCTTAGGCCGGGGGACCGGGGAGCTGTTTTTT. Its protein is CASSLGRGTGELFF. Together with reference TRBV7-3 and TRBJ2-2, the CDR3 gives the full variable domain: GAGVSQTPSNKVTEKGKYVELRCDPISGHTALYWYRQSLGQGPEFLIYFQGTGAADDSGLPNDRFFAVRPEGSVSTLKIQRTERGDSAVYLCASSLGRGTGELFFGEGSRLTVL.

V usage is TRBV12-3 or TRBV12-4 and J usage is TRBJ2-1; no clear D. The CDR3 sequence is 16 residues long. Trimming took 4 bases from V and 3 from J, leaving 16 bases between them. CDR3 sequence reads: CASSYSKSVYYNEQFF. The CDR3 DNA reads as TGTGCCAGCAGTTACTCGAAGAGCGTATACTACAATGAGCAGTTCTTC.

This sequence joins TRBV15 and TRBJ2-7; D perhaps matches TRBD2 (5 bases). Germline CDR1 is LNHNV and CDR2 is YYDKDF (reference sequence). V gave up 7 bases and J gave up 4 bases, with 14 bases separating them. CDR3 size: 13 residues. The CDR3 loop reads CATTPGRGYEQYF. The CDR3 DNA is TGTGCCACCACCCCGGGAAGAGGGTACGAGCAGTACTTC.

This clonotype was seen ten or more times. The chain carries TRBV29-1 and TRBJ2-1, with 7 positions matching TRBD2. V lost 6 bases to trimming and J lost 5 bases; unmatched junction nucleotides: 7. This CDR3 contains 13 residues. In germline, CDR1 is SQVTM, CDR2 ANQGSEA. The CDR3 DNA is TGCAGCGTACTATGGCGGGAGCACAATGAGCAGTTCTTC. Protein product: CSVLWREHNEQFF.

This clonotype occurred a few times. Mismatch with germline at one junction end may stem from a read error. This sequence joins TRBV4-2 and TRBJ2-4, with a tentative D call TRBD2 (6 bases). Germline CDR1 and CDR2: LGHNA and YNFKEQ. The CDR3 is 15 residues long. CDR3 region: CANSPGGKAKNIQYF. The CDR3 nucleotides read TGTGCCAACAGCCCTGGGGGGAAGGCCAAAAACATTCAGTACTTC.

Ten or more counts support this clonotype. The chain joins TRBV2 to TRBJ2-7; no reliable D call. Germline V lookup: CDR1 SNHLY, CDR2 FYNNEI. The CDR3 consists of 13 residues. The germline V and J ends were trimmed by 3 bases and 4 bases, with 10 bases remaining between them. The CDR3 is CASSDRAGYEQYF. Here the CDR3 DNA reads TGTGCCAGCAGTGACAGAGCAGGATACGAGCAGTACTTC. Full variable domain (missing parts from reference TRBV2 and TRBJ2-7): EPEVTQTPSHQVTQMGQEVILRCVPISNHLYFYWYRQILGQKVEFLVSFYNNEISEKSEIFDDQFSVERPDGSNFTLKIRSTKLEDSAMYFCASSDRAGYEQYFGPGTRLTVT.

This sequence joins TRBV29-1 and TRBJ1-3; D unresolved. Trimming pared 4 bases from V and 4 bases from J, leaving 17 bases between. Germline V gene lookup returns CDR1 SQVTM and CDR2 ANQGSEA. This CDR3 is built from 15 residues. CDR3 region: CSVGVLRGRGNTIYF. The CDR3 region has the DNA TGCAGCGTTGGGGTATTGCGGGGTCGGGGAAACACCATATATTTT.

There are many counts of this clonotype. J is TRBJ2-5 and V is TRBV7-2; 7 nucleotides align to TRBD1. Germline V gene data show CDR1 as SGHTA and CDR2 as FQGNSA. Trimming removed 4 bases from V and 2 bases from J; junction bases left unmatched: 4. This CDR3 comprises 14 residues. Written as DNA, the CDR3 is TGTGCCAGCAGCTCGAAGACAGGGCAAGAGACCCAGTACTTC. It is translated as CASSSKTGQETQYF.